The clone carrying this T cell receptor beta chain was picked up many times. Trimming cost V 4 bases and J 0 bases, with 11 bases left between them. Germline V gene lookup returns CDR1 SGHRS and CDR2 YFSETQ. CDR3 length: 15 amino acids. Amplification yielded TCR beta CDR3 regions, with RNA transcripts as the source. An initial round of RT-PCR targeting the TCR CDR3 relied on the HTBI primer set. From the multiplex PCR reads, TCRdb called clonotypes with MiXCR, one entry per CDR3 protein. The repertoire holds around 240,000 distinct CDR3 sequences, with more than 12% as singletons. This record comes from a study of T cells in Graves' hyperthyroidism and ophthalmopathy. Diagnosis of hyperthyroidism was new in patients aged 18 to 65, and its duration was under 2 months. Diagnosis relied on clinical symptoms, serum thyroxine and TRAb, thyroid ultrasound and orbital computed tomography. Fresh peripheral blood, 7.5 to 10 ml of it, supplied the PBMCs.

Sequencing was carried out using blood. V gene TRBV5-1 combines with J gene TRBJ2-1; no clear D. This receptor was taken from a middle-aged woman with Graves' hyperthyroidism that later progressed to Graves' ophthalmopathy. CDR3: CASSPNFSSYNEQFF. In DNA, the CDR3 is TGCGCCAGCAGCCCGAATTTTAGCTCCTACAATGAGCAGTTCTTC. The complete variable domain, with remaining parts taken from reference TRBV5-1 and TRBJ2-1, reads KAGVTQTPRYLIKTRGQQVTLSCSPISGHRSVSWYQQTPGQGLQFLFEYFSETQRNKGNFPGRFSGRQFSNSRSEMNVSTLELGDSALYLCASSPNFSSYNEQFFGPGTRLTVL.